The 12 T cell receptor beta chains given below trace back to one sample, sequenced in a study of cytomegalovirus exposure and HLA in healthy donors. The PCR made use of 60 Vbeta and 13 Jbeta primers. TCRdb keeps only in-frame clones here, not all; method: immunoSEQ multiplex PCR. The profile shows approximately 50,000 clones, around 82% of them singletons. Sequences were obtained from PBMCs. These TCRs come from a man aged 25-45 years in good health and CMV-seropositive.

The chain uses TRBV5-8 and TRBJ1-5, with D possibly being TRBD1 (5 bases). V lost 4 bases and J 3 bases, leaving 8 bases between the germline ends. The CDR3 sequence is 13 residues long. Germline V gene data show CDR1 as SGHTS and CDR2 as YDEGEE. The CDR3 protein is CASSRGLNQPQHF. CDR3 sequence (DNA): TGTGCCAGCAGCCGGGGACTCAATCAGCCCCAGCATTTT.

CDR3 amino acids: CASSGQGLSNQPQHF. CDR3 nucleotides: TGTGCCAGCAGTGGACAGGGTCTGAGCAATCAGCCCCAGCATTTT. The chain combines TRBV6-4 with TRBJ1-5; 7 bases map to TRBD1. The CDR3 is 15 amino acids. Trimming at V came to 4 bases and at J to 1 base, leaving 4 bases not matched to a gene. Germline-derived CDR1 and CDR2 are MRHNA and SNTAGT.

Only a few counts were recorded for this clone. V gene TRBV13 combines with J gene TRBJ2-3, with 8 bases that match TRBD1. Germline V gene sequence: CDR1 PRHDT, CDR2 FYEKMQ (reference sequence). V was clipped by 3 bases and J by 5 bases; unmatched bases: 7. The CDR3 loop spans 15 amino acids. CDR3 coding DNA: TGTGCCAGCAGCTTCCGTGACAGGGGTATAGATACGCAGTATTTT. Its translation is CASSFRDRGIDTQYF.

The V call is TRBV28, the J call TRBJ1-2; weak D call: TRBD1 (6 bases). CDR1 is MDHEN and CDR2 is SYDVKM in the germline V gene. This CDR3 comprises 15 residues. The germline V and J ends were trimmed by 3 bases and 0 bases, with 11 bases remaining between them. The CDR3 nucleotides read TGTGCCAGCAGTTTTCAGGACAGAACTAACTATGGCTACACCTTC. It codes for CASSFQDRTNYGYTF.

This clone has just a few counts. The rearrangement joins TRBV7-8 to TRBJ2-1; 7 positions agree with TRBD2. CDR1 is SGHVS and CDR2 is FQNEAQ in the germline V gene. The trim removed 6 bases at V and 9 bases at J, leaving 5 bases unmatched. CDR3 length: 12 residues. The CDR3 region is CASRAAGVEQFF. CDR3 coding DNA: TGTGCCAGCAGAGCCGCGGGGGTTGAGCAGTTCTTC.

The chain links TRBV2 to TRBJ1-5; D gene unclear. Trimming took off 7 bases at V and 0 bases at J, with 10 bases between the two ends. The CDR3 runs 14 residues. The germline CDR1 and CDR2 sequences are SNHLY and FYNNEI. CDR3 sequence reads: CASIEGNSNQPQHF. The CDR3 coding sequence is TGTGCCAGCATAGAGGGAAATAGCAATCAGCCCCAGCATTTT.

The J gene is TRBJ2-6, the V gene TRBV29-1, with D possibly matching TRBD1 (5 bases). Trimming removed 4 bases at V and 1 base at J, with 5 bases between. CDR3 length: 13 residues. CDR1 and CDR2 (germline): SQVTM, ANQGSEA. In nucleotides, the CDR3 is TGCAGCGTTGCAGGGTCTGGGGCCAACGTCCTGACTTTC. This encodes CSVAGSGANVLTF.

The chain uses TRBV7-9 and TRBJ1-2, with TRBD1 matching 9 bases. Unmatched junction bases numbered 0, after V lost 1 base and J lost 6 bases. The CDR3 totals 13 residues. Germline V lookup: CDR1 SEHNR, CDR2 FQNEAQ (reference sequence). The CDR3 bases are TGTGCCAGCAGCTTAGGGACAGGGGATGGCTACACCTTC. Its protein product is CASSLGTGDGYTF.

The rearrangement links TRBV6-1 to TRBJ1-6; perhaps TRBD1 as D (5 bases). The germline CDR1 and CDR2 sequences are MNHNS and SASEGT. There are 14 residues in the CDR3. The V and J ends lost 8 bases and 10 bases respectively, with 18 bases between them. The CDR3 reads CASVASGFWSPLHF. CDR3 bases: TGTGCCAGCGTGGCATCAGGGTTTTGGTCACCCCTCCACTTT.

The J gene is TRBJ2-7, the V gene TRBV5-4; the match to TRBD1 covers 7 bases. J lost 3 bases, V lost 0 bases, and 3 bases had no gene match. The CDR3 is 14 residues long. Germline CDR1 is SGHNT and CDR2 is YYREEE (reference sequence). CDR3 protein: CASSLAPGGYEQYF. CDR3 sequence (DNA): TGTGCCAGCAGCTTGGCACCAGGGGGCTACGAGCAGTACTTC.

V usage is TRBV5-1 and J usage is TRBJ2-7; 9 nucleotides match TRBD1. This CDR3 is built from 15 residues. J lost 4 bases, V lost 4 bases, and 9 bases had no gene match. Germline V lookup: CDR1 SGHRS, CDR2 YFSETQ. The CDR3 sequence: CASSPFNGQGYEQYF. DNA of the CDR3: TGCGCCAGCAGCCCCTTTAACGGACAGGGGTACGAGCAGTACTTC. The variable domain in full, with the rest retrieved from reference TRBV5-1 and TRBJ2-7, is KAGVTQTPRYLIKTRGQQVTLSCSPISGHRSVSWYQQTPGQGLQFLFEYFSETQRNKGNFPGRFSGRQFSNSRSEMNVSTLELGDSALYLCASSPFNGQGYEQYFGPGTRLTVT.

The rearrangement uses TRBV7-2 and TRBJ2-5; TRBD2 aligns across 10 bases. With V trimmed by 4 bases and J by 4 bases, 6 bases remained unmatched. The germline gives CDR1 SGHTA, CDR2 FQGNSA. CDR3 length equals 15 residues. The CDR3 DNA follows: TGTGCCAGCAGCTCACAGCGGGGGGGCGGAGAGACCCAGTACTTC. Translating it yields CASSSQRGGGETQYF.